This T cell receptor (beta chain) was sequenced for a study of blood T cell repertoires in COVID-19. The overall study: Whether acute or convalescent, the COVID-19 samples came from the United States, Italy and Spain. PBMCs, B-cell-depleted T cells, or T cells provided the cDNA or gDNA that made up the material.

Unmatched junction bases numbered 8, after V lost 5 bases and J lost 2 bases. This CDR3 contains 15 residues. Germline CDR1 SEHNR, CDR2 FQNEAQ (reference sequence). Sequenced by immunoSEQ multiplex PCR; TCRdb stores in-frame clones only, minus some. The sample lists some 190,000 clones; around nine tenths were seen once. This TCR was recovered from a man aged 25 to 45 with acute or convalescent COVID-19. The sequencing sample was made of peripheral blood. The chain joins TRBV7-9 to TRBJ2-5; TRBD2 matches at 7 bases. The CDR3 here is CASSSLAGVQETQYF. The CDR3 DNA sequence: TGTGCCAGCAGCAGTCTGGCGGGGGTTCAAGAGACCCAGTACTTC.